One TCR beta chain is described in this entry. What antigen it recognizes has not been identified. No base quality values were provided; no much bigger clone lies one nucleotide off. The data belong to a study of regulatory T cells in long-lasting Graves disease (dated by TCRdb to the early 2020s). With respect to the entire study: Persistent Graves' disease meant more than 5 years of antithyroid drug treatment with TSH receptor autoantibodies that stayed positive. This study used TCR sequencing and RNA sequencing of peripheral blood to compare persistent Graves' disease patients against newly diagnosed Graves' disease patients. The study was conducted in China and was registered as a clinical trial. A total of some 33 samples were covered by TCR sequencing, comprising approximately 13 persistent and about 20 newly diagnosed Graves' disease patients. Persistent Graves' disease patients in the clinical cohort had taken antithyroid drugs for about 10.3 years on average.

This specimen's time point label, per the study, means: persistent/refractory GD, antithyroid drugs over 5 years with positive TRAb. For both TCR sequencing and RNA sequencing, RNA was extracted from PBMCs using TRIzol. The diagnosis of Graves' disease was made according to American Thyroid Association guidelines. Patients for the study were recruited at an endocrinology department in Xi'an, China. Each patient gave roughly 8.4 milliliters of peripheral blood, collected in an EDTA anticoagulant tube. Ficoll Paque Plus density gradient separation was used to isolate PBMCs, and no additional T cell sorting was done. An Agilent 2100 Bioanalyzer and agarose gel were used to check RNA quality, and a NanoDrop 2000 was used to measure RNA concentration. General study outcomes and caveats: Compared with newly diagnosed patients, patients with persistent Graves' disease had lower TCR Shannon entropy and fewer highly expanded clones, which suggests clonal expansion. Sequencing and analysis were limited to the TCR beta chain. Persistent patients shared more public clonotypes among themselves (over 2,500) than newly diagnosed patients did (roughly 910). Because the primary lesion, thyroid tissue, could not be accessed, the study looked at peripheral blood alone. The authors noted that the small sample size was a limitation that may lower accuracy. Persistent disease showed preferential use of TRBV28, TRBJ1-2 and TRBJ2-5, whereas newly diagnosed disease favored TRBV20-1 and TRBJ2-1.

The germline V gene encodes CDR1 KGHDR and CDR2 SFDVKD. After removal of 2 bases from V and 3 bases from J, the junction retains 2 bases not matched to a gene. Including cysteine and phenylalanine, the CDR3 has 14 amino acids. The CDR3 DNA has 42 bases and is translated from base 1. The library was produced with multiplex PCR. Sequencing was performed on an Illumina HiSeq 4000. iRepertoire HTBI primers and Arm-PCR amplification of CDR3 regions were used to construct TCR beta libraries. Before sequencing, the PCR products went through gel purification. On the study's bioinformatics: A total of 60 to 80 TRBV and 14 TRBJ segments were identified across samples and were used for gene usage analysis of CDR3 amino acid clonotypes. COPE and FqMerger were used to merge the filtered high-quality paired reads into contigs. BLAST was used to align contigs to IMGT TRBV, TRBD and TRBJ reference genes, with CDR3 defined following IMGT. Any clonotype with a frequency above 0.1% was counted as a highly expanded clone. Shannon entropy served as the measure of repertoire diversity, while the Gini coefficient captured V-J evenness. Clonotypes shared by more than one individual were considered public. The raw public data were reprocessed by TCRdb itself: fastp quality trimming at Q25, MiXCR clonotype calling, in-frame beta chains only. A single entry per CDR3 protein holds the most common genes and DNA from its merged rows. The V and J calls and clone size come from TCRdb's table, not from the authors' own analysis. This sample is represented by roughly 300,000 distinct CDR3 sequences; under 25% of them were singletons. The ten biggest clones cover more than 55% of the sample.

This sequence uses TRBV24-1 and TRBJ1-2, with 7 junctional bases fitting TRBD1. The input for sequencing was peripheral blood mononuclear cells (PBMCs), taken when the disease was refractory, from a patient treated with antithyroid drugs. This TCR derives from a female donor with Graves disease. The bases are TGTGCCACCAGTGATTGGACAGGCGACTATGGCTACACCTTC. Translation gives CATSDWTGDYGYTF.